This T cell receptor (beta chain) was identified during a study of OX40 agonist ivuxolimab in advanced cancers. Background for the entire study: Ivuxolimab was a fully human IgG2 agonistic monoclonal antibody targeting the costimulatory receptor OX40 (CD134). Intravenous ivuxolimab was administered to patients every 2 weeks at six dose levels: 0.01, 0.1, 0.3, 1.5, 3 and 10 mg/kg. Of the roughly 54 patients in dose escalation, around 19 had hepatocellular carcinoma, about 15 had melanoma, 9 had renal cell carcinoma and 9 had head and neck cancer. In the dose-escalation cohort, nearly 85% of patients were male, and the mean age was roughly 60 years with a range of roughly 20 to 80. Prior anti-PD-1, anti-PD-L1 or anti-CTLA-4 therapy was permitted, and checkpoint inhibitors had been received by under 50% of dose-escalation patients. Partial responses occurred in three dose-escalation patients: two with cutaneous melanoma and one with hepatocellular carcinoma. Peripheral TCRbeta sequencing aimed to test whether ivuxolimab altered TCR sequence diversity and caused clonal T-cell expansion. The paper reports the monotherapy dose-escalation portion (N of about 56 patients) of the phase I ivuxolimab trial.

Patients with autoimmune disease history or receiving systemic immunosuppression were excluded from the trial. Peripheral blood for TCR sequencing was drawn from every dose cohort at baseline, at cycle 4 day 1 and at cycle 7 day 1. Samples were obtained from an open-label, multicenter, first-in-human phase I dose-escalation trial of ivuxolimab. Adults with locally advanced or metastatic melanoma, renal cell carcinoma, hepatocellular carcinoma or head and neck squamous cell carcinoma were enrolled in the trial. Before TCR sequencing, CD4+ T cells and CD8+ T cells were sorted from peripheral blood as separate populations. For sequencing of the TCRbeta CDR3 region, genomic DNA was extracted from the sorted cells. TCRbeta CDR3 regions were sequenced using the immunoSEQ Assay. The source is immuneACCESS, and TCRdb retained only in-frame sequences with V and J called. Part of the clones is not carried over; for the studies checked, unresolved V genes explain less than half of this, and the remainder is unexplained. This sample has about 75,000 clones in its table, and more than 90% of those were observed once. About 0.35% of the sample lies in the top ten.

Concerning this clone itself: Its antigen specificity is not known. Base qualities are missing; no much larger clone stands one base away.

Looking up the germline V gene (reference sequence) yields CDR1 SGHNT and CDR2 YYREEE. V and J are trimmed by 2 bases and 8 bases, and the gene matches miss 8 bases of the junction. Reading from cysteine to phenylalanine, the CDR3 counts 16 amino acids. The sequence is cut down to CDR3 DNA, 48 bases in frame from base 1. The research as a whole found: After ivuxolimab, more expanded clones were found on average in CD8+ T cells than in CD4+ T cells. Which antigens the clonally expanded peripheral T cells were specific for was not determined. In partial responders in the 0.1-3.0 mg/kg groups, normalized peripheral clonal expansion was found to be among the lowest, especially among CD8+ T cells. Clonal expansion of both CD4+ and CD8+ blood T cells was observed from baseline to week 6 at doses 0.1 to 3.0 mg/kg. Low levels of normalized T-cell clonal expansion were also shown by some nonresponding patients.

This TCR was sampled from an adult with an advanced solid tumor such as melanoma, head and neck, liver or kidney cancer. The starting material was CD4+ or CD8+ T cells sorted from blood, obtained in a trial of the OX40 agonist ivuxolimab. The receptor chain draws on TRBV5-4 and TRBJ2-1; 12 of the junction bases match TRBD2. The DNA sequence reads TGTGCCAGCAGCTTAGTTCGGACTAGCGGGAACGATGAGCAGTTCTTC. This codes for CASSLVRTSGNDEQFF. Beyond the CDR3, the reference TRBV5-4 and TRBJ2-1 genes provide the residues; the full variable domain reads: ETGVTQSPTHLIKTRGQQVTLRCSSQSGHNTVSWYQQALGQGPQFIFQYYREEENGRGNFPPRFSGLQFPNYSSELNVNALELDDSALYLCASSLVRTSGNDEQFFGPGTRLTVL.